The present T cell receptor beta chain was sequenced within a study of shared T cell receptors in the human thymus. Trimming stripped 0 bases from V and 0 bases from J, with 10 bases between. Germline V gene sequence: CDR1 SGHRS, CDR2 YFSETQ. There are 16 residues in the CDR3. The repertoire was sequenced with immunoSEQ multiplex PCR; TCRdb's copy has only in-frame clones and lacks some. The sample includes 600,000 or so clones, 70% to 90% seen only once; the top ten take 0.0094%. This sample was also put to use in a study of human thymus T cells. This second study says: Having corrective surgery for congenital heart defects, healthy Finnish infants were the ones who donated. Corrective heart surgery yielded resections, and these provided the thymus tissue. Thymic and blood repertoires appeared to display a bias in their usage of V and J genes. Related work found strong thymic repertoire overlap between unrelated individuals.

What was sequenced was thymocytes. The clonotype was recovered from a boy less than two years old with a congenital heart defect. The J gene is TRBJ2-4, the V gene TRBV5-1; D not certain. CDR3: CASSLAGAVAKNIQYF. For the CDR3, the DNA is TGCGCCAGCAGCTTGGCAGGCGCAGTAGCCAAAAACATTCAGTACTTC.